Presented here are 17 T cell receptor beta chains from one specimen sequenced in a study of CD4+ T cells in melanoma. This table comes from immunoSEQ multiplex PCR, and its TCRdb copy is limited to in-frame clones, with some not included. There are about 110,000 clones in the sample; about 90% occur only once, and roughly 3.3% lies in the top ten. The sequenced sample was peripheral blood. The receptors stem from a human donor with melanoma.

The rearrangement uses TRBV5-1 and TRBJ2-1; 8 nucleotides line up with TRBD1. Germline V gives CDR1 SGHRS, CDR2 YFSETQ. V lost 6 bases and J lost 5; bases outside the gene matches: 7. The CDR3 consists of 14 residues. In DNA, the CDR3 is TGCGCCAGCACCTCGATGGACAGGGACAATGAGCAGTTCTTC. It yields the protein CASTSMDRDNEQFF. Together with reference TRBV5-1 and TRBJ2-1, the CDR3 gives the full variable domain: KAGVTQTPRYLIKTRGQQVTLSCSPISGHRSVSWYQQTPGQGLQFLFEYFSETQRNKGNFPGRFSGRQFSNSRSEMNVSTLELGDSALYLCASTSMDRDNEQFFGPGTRLTVL.

V gene TRBV19 combines with J gene TRBJ1-2; no clear D gene. There are 16 residues in the CDR3. In germline, CDR1 is LNHDA, CDR2 SQIVND (reference sequence). V was pared by 6 bases and J by 5 bases, with 22 bases between. The CDR3 sequence: CASRRVPMDNTYGYTF. DNA of the CDR3: TGTGCCAGTAGACGAGTCCCTATGGATAACACTTATGGCTACACCTTC.

V usage is TRBV7-9 and J usage is TRBJ2-5; D tentatively reads TRBD1 or TRBD2 (5 bases each). The CDR3 is 14 residues long. Per the germline V gene, CDR1 is SEHNR and CDR2 is FQNEAQ (reference sequence). The germline V and J ends were trimmed by 1 base and 11 bases, with 17 bases remaining between them. The DNA for the CDR3 is TGTGCCAGCAGCTTAGACAAGGGCCTAGGGGAGCAGTACTTC. This gives the protein CASSLDKGLGEQYF. The variable domain in full, completed from reference TRBV7-9 and TRBJ2-5, reads DTGVSQNPRHKITKRGQNVTFRCDPISEHNRLYWYRQTLGQGPEFLTYFQNEAQLEKSRLLSDRFSAERPKGSFSTLEIQRTEQGDSAMYLCASSLDKGLGEQYFGPGTRLLVL.

The J gene is TRBJ1-1, the V gene TRBV7-3; no clear D. Germline V gene data show CDR1 as SGHTA and CDR2 as FQGTGA. The CDR3 runs 13 residues. V was cut by 4 bases and J by 3 bases, with 9 bases left in between. DNA of the CDR3: TGTGCCAGCAGCTCGAACCTGGACACTGAAGCTTTCTTT. This gives the protein CASSSNLDTEAFF.

The chain uses TRBV7-7 and TRBJ2-7; D not resolved. The CDR3 is 10 residues long. The V end was cut by 7 bases, the J end by 2 bases, with 3 bases between. The germline gives CDR1 SSHAT, CDR2 FNYEAQ (reference sequence). The CDR3 DNA follows: TGTGCCAGCACCCCCTACGAGCAGTACTTC. Translation gives CASTPYEQYF. Drawing the rest from reference TRBV7-7 and TRBJ2-7, the complete variable domain is GAGVSQSPRYKVTKRGQDVTLRCDPISSHATLYWYQQALGQGPEFLTYFNYEAQPDKSGLPSDRFSAERPEGSISTLTIQRTEQRDSAMYRCASTPYEQYFGPGTRLTVT.

The chain couples TRBV7-2 to TRBJ2-7; 8 bases are a match to TRBD1. Germline lookup yields CDR1 SGHTA and CDR2 FQGNSA. After removal of 5 bases from V and 4 bases from J, the junction contained 10 bases not matched to a gene. The CDR3 length is 15 residues. This CDR3 reads CASSLRTGQLYEQYF. The CDR3 DNA is TGTGCCAGCAGCCTTCGGACAGGGCAGTTATACGAGCAGTACTTC. Using reference TRBV7-2 and TRBJ2-7 for the parts outside the CDR3, the full variable domain is GAGVSQSPSNKVTEKGKDVELRCDPISGHTALYWYRQSLGQGLEFLIYFQGNSAPDKSGLPSDRFSAERTGGSVSTLTIQRTQQEDSAVYLCASSLRTGQLYEQYFGPGTRLTVT.

This clone was observed a handful of times. The rearrangement joins TRBV12-5 to TRBJ1-2; D remains unclear. This CDR3 comprises 11 residues. From germline, CDR1 is LGHNT and CDR2 FRNRAP. The chain's CDR3 is CAPPSPGGYTF. As DNA, the CDR3 is TGTGCCCCCCCCTCACCCGGAGGCTACACCTTC.

V gene TRBV30 combines with J gene TRBJ1-1; tentatively, D is TRBD1 (6 bases). V dropped 1 base and J dropped 4 bases, with 10 bases sitting between them. CDR3 length: 13 amino acids. CDR1 and CDR2 (germline): GTSNPN, SVGIG (reference sequence). This CDR3 reads CAWSEKGGTEAFF. In nucleotides, the CDR3 is TGTGCCTGGAGTGAGAAGGGGGGCACTGAAGCTTTCTTT.

The chain uses TRBV27 and TRBJ2-7, with TRBD1 matching 9 bases. Trimming at V came to 3 bases and at J to 6 bases, leaving 12 bases not matched to a gene. Germline loops: CDR1 MNHEY, CDR2 SMNVEV (reference sequence). The CDR3 contains 16 residues. DNA of the CDR3: TGTGCCAGCAGTTTCCACACAGGGGGCGAGGTCAGCGAGCAGTACTTC. Protein product: CASSFHTGGEVSEQYF.

The V and J genes are TRBV7-2 and TRBJ2-5; TRBD1 matches at 7 bases. V trimming: 3 bases; J trimming: 4 bases; junction bases outside the gene matches: 5. The germline gives CDR1 SGHTA, CDR2 FQGNSA. CDR3 size: 14 residues. CDR3 coding DNA: TGTGCCAGCAGCTTCAACAGGGGAACAGAGACCCAGTACTTC. Translated, it gives CASSFNRGTETQYF.

This rearrangement joins TRBV28 to TRBJ1-2; no firm D call. The V end was cut by 4 bases, the J end by 0 bases, with 3 bases between. The CDR3 is made up of 12 amino acids. The germline V gene encodes CDR1 MDHEN and CDR2 SYDVKM. This CDR3 reads CASSSSNYGYTF. Here the CDR3 DNA reads TGTGCCAGCAGTTCTTCTAACTATGGCTACACCTTC.

The chain is built from TRBV5-1 and TRBJ2-7; 9 positions match TRBD1. Losses at the gene ends were 4 bases for V and 5 bases for J; bases not matched to a gene: 10. CDR1 and CDR2 from the germline V gene are SGHRS and YFSETQ. The CDR3 has 15 residues. CDR3 DNA: TGCGCCAGCAGCAATGGTGACAGGGGGAGAAACGAGCAGTACTTC. Protein: CASSNGDRGRNEQYF.

The rearrangement links TRBV10-2 to TRBJ2-5; the match to TRBD2 covers 8 bases. V lost 3 bases to trimming and J lost 5 bases; unmatched junction nucleotides: 8. Germline CDR1 and CDR2: WSHSY and SAAADI. The CDR3 is 15 amino acids. CDR3 nucleotides: TGCGCCAGCAGTGAAGGTAGCGGGATTCCGGAGACCCAGTACTTC. Translating it yields CASSEGSGIPETQYF.

The V and J genes are TRBV27 and TRBJ1-2; TRBD1 agrees at 7 bases. The CDR3 runs 13 residues. The germline gives CDR1 MNHEY, CDR2 SMNVEV (reference sequence). V was clipped by 3 bases and J by 4 bases; unmatched bases: 2. CDR3 in DNA: TGTGCCAGCAGTTTTCGGGACAGCTATGGCTACACCTTC. Amino acids: CASSFRDSYGYTF.

V gene TRBV15 combines with J gene TRBJ2-3, with TRBD2 matching over 7 bases. There are 19 residues in the CDR3. The germline V gene encodes CDR1 LNHNV and CDR2 YYDKDF (reference sequence). V dropped 0 bases and J dropped 6; count of bases not matched to a gene: 18. The CDR3 reads CATSREGGTGGRVGDTQYF. The DNA of the CDR3 is TGTGCCACCAGCAGAGAAGGTGGAACAGGAGGGAGGGTTGGGGATACGCAGTATTTT. The full variable domain, in which reference TRBV15 and TRBJ2-3 provide the parts outside the CDR3, is DAMVIQNPRYQVTQFGKPVTLSCSQTLNHNVMYWYQQKSSQAPKLLFHYYDKDFNNEADTPDNFQSRRPNTSFCFLDIRSPGLGDTAMYLCATSREGGTGGRVGDTQYFGPGTRLTVL.

The chain has TRBV2 and TRBJ2-7; D possibly corresponds to TRBD1 (5 bases). Germline V gene data show CDR1 as SNHLY and CDR2 as FYNNEI. CDR3 size: 14 residues. Trimming took off 2 bases at V and 3 bases at J, with 11 bases between the two ends. This chain's CDR3 is CASSENPGNYEQYF. CDR3 nucleotide sequence: TGTGCCAGCAGTGAAAATCCAGGGAACTACGAGCAGTACTTC.

This clone was counted a single time. This chain uses TRBV7-2 with TRBJ1-4; the D gene is possibly TRBD1 (5 bases). The length of the CDR3 is 16 residues. V lost 0 bases, J lost 7 bases, and 15 bases lay in between. In germline, CDR1 is SGHTA, CDR2 FQGNSA. CDR3 in amino acids: CASSLAQASGREKLFF. The CDR3 DNA sequence: TGTGCCAGCAGCTTAGCTCAGGCTTCAGGGCGTGAAAAACTGTTTTTT.